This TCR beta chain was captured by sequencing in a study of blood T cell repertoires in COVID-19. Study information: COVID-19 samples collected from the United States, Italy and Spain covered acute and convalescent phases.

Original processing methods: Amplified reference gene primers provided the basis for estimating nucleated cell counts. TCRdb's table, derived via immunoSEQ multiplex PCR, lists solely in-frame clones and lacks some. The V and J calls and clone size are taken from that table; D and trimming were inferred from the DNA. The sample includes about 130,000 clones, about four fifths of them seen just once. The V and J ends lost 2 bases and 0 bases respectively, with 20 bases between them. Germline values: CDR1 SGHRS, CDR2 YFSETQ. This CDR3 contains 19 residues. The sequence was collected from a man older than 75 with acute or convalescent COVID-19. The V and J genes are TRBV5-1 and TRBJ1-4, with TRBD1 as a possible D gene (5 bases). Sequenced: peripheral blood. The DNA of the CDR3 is TGCGCCAGCAGCTTATCAGGGCGTAGGGGCCTTGCAACTAATGAAAAACTGTTTTTT. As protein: CASSLSGRRGLATNEKLFF.